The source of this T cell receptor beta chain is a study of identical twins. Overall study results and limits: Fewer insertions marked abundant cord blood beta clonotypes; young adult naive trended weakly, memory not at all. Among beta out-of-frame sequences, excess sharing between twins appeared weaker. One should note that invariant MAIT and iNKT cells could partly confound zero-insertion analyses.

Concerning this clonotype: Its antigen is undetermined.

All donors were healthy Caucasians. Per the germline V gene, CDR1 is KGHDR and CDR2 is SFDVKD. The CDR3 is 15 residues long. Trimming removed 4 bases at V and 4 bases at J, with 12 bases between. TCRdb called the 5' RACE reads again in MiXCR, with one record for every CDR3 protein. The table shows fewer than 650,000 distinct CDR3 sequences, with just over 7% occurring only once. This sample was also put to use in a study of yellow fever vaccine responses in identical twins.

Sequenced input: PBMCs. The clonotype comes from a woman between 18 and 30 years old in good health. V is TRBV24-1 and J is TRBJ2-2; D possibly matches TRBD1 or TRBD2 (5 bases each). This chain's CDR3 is CATSEAPGSTGELFF. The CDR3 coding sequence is TGTGCCACCAGTGAGGCCCCAGGGAGCACCGGGGAGCTGTTTTTT.